This T cell receptor beta chain was captured in a study of blood T cell repertoires in COVID-19. Study-level information: The samples span acute and convalescent COVID-19 from the United States, Italy and Spain. Sample material is recorded as cDNA or gDNA derived from T cells, B-cell-depleted T cells, or PBMCs.

Germline-derived CDR1 and CDR2 are GTSNPN and SVGIG (reference sequence). The CDR3 consists of 14 residues. V shed 2 bases and J 5 bases; nucleotides not matched to a gene: 6. In this sample, this clone turned up once. Original handling: Counts of nucleated cells, estimated from reference gene primer amplification, were obtained. Measured with immunoSEQ multiplex PCR; TCRdb has only the in-frame clones, and not every one. That table supplies the V and J calls and clone size; D and trimming were determined from the DNA. There are tens of thousands of clones in the sample; 91% occur only once, and approximately 2.8% lies in the top ten.

Sequenced: peripheral blood. The clonotype comes from a man aged 45-65 years with acute or convalescent COVID-19. The genes are TRBV30 and TRBJ1-5; TRBD1 agrees at 7 bases. This chain's CDR3 is CAWSRTGHDQPQHF. The DNA for the CDR3 is TGTGCCTGGAGTAGGACAGGTCACGATCAGCCCCAGCATTTT.